This TCR beta chain came from a study of T cells expressing NK-cell markers. Study-wide results and limits: The same clonotypes also predominated in the CD3+CD56-NKG2C+ fraction of four donors. In more than 5 donors, dominant CD3+CD56+NKG2C+ clones formed roughly 1.0-7.5% of CD8+ cells.

TCRdb re-called the 5' RACE reads, yielding one record per CDR3 amino acid sequence without DNA. The sample has about 460,000 distinct CDR3 sequences, and its top ten clones hold more than 1.4%. Looked up from germline, CDR1 is MNHEY and CDR2 is SVGEGT. This CDR3 is 16 amino acids long. With regard to this clonotype: Its target is not known.

The rearrangement joins TRBV6-2 or TRBV6-3 to TRBJ2-4. The source is a woman in her forties or fifties in good health. Sequencing input: blood T cells: a sorted CD56 or NKG2C T cell subset, CD4+ or CD8+ T cells, or bulk PBMC T cells (not recorded which). CDR3 protein: CASSYSDSSAKNIQYF.